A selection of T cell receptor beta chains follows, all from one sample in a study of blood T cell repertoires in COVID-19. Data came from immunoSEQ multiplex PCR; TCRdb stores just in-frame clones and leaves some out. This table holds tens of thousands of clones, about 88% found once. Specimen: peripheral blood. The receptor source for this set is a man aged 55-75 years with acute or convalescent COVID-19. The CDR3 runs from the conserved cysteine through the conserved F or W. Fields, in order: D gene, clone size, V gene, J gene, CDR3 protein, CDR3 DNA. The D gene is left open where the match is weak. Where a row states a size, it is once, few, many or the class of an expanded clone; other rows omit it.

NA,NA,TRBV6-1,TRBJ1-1,CASSSAGPPGTEAFF,TGTGCCAGCAGTTCCGCGGGTCCCCCGGGGACTGAAGCTTTCTTT
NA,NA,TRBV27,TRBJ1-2,CASSLQAGAGPSYGYTF,TGTGCCAGCAGTCTCCAGGCAGGGGCCGGGCCATCCTATGGCTACACCTTC
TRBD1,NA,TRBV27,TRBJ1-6,CASSPRTGYSPLHF,TGTGCCAGCAGCCCCAGGACAGGGTACTCACCCCTCCACTTT
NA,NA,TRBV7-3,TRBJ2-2,CASSLEGTGELFF,TGTGCCAGCAGCTTAGAGGGCACCGGGGAGCTGTTTTTT
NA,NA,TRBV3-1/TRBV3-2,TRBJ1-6,CASSRASTGSPLHF,TGTGCCAGCAGCCGAGCCTCTACGGGTTCACCCCTCCACTTT
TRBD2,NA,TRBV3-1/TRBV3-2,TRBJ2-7,CASRNGGAYEQYF,TGTGCCAGCAGGAACGGGGGGGCGTACGAGCAGTACTTC
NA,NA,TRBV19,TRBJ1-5,CASSTPEGSNQPQHF,TGTGCCAGTAGTACCCCGGAGGGGAGCAATCAGCCCCAGCATTTT
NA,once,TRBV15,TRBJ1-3,CATSRETGGGNTIYF,TGTGCCACCAGCAGAGAGACAGGTGGAGGAAACACCATATATTTT
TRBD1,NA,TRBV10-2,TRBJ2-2,CASSSTGTGLLTGELFF,TGCGCCAGCAGTAGCACCGGGACAGGTCTTCTCACCGGGGAGCTGTTTTTT
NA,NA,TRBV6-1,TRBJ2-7,CASSEALQNRLTYEQYF,TGTGCCAGCAGTGAAGCGCTTCAGAACAGATTAACCTACGAGCAGTACTTC
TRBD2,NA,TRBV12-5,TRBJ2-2,CASGLVSSGGTGELFF,TGTGCTAGTGGTTTGGTATCTAGCGGGGGTACCGGGGAGCTGTTTTTT
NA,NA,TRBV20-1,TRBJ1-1,CSASLVTTAEAFF,TGCAGTGCTAGTTTAGTAACGACAGCCGAAGCTTTCTTT
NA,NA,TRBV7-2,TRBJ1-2,CASSLGSYGYTF,TGTGCCAGCAGCTTAGGCAGCTATGGCTACACCTTC
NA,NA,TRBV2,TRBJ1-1,CALEPRRGKNTEAFF,TGTGCCCTAGAGCCGCGCCGGGGGAAGAACACTGAAGCTTTCTTT
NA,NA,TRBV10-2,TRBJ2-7,CASGGGRRSEQYF,TGCGCCAGCGGGGGAGGCAGACGCTCCGAGCAGTACTTC
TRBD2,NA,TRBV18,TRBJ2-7,CASSFLAGVDSREQYF,TGTGCCAGCTCATTCCTAGCGGGGGTTGACTCTCGCGAGCAGTACTTC
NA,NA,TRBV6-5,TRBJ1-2,CASSLTGSIGGYTF,TGTGCCAGCAGCCTCACAGGTAGCATAGGAGGCTACACCTTC
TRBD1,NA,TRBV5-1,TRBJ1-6,CASSFGTGGLMINSPLHF,TGCGCCAGCAGCTTCGGGACAGGGGGCTTAATGATAAATTCACCCCTCCACTTT
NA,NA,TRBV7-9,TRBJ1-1,CASSLSLPNTEAFF,TGTGCCAGCAGCTTATCTCTACCGAACACTGAAGCTTTCTTT
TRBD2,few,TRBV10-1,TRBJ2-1,CASSEFVPGGGAWKAYNEQFF,TGCGCCAGCAGTGAGTTCGTCCCTGGCGGGGGGGCCTGGAAAGCATACAATGAGCAGTTCTTC
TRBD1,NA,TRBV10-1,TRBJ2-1,CASSGGQGVDEQFF,TGCGCCAGCAGTGGGGGACAGGGGGTGGATGAGCAGTTCTTC
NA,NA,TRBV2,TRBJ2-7,CASSQGGYEQYF,TGTGCCAGCTCTCAAGGGGGCTACGAGCAGTACTTC
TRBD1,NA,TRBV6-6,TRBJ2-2,CASSYQQGVGTGELFF,TGTGCCAGCAGTTACCAACAGGGGGTGGGCACCGGGGAGCTGTTTTTT
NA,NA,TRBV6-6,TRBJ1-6,CASAPRGGSGSPLHF,TGTGCCAGCGCCCCACGGGGGGGATCCGGTTCACCCCTCCACTTT
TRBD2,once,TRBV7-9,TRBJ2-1,CASSLAGLAGSSYNEQFF,TGTGCCAGCAGCTTAGCCGGACTAGCGGGGAGCTCCTACAATGAGCAGTTCTTC
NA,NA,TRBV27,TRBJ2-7,CASSLGDEQYF,TGTGCCAGCAGTTTAGGAGACGAGCAGTACTTC
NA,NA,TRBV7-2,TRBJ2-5,CASSLGGNPQETQYF,TGTGCCAGCAGCTTAGGAGGGAACCCCCAAGAGACCCAGTACTTC
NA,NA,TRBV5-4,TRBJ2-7,CASSLGTSTFFGEQYF,TGTGCCAGCAGCTTGGGGACTTCCACGTTTTTCGGCGAGCAGTACTTC